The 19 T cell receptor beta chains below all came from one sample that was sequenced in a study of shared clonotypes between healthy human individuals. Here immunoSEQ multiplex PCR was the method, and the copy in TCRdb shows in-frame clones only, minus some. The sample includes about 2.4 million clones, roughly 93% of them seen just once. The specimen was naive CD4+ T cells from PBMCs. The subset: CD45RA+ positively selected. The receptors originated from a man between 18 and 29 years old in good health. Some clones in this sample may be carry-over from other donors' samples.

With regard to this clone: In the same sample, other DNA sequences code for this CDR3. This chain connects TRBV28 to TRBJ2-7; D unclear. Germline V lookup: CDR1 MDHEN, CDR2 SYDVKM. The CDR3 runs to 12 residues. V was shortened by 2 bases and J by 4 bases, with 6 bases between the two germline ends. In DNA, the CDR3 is TGTGCCAGCAGTTTAGTCCTTTACGAGCAGTACTTC. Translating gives CASSLVLYEQYF.

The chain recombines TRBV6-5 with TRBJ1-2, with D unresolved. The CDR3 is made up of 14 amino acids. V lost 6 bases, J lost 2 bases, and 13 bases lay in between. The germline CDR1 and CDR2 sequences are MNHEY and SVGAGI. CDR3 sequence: CASRTPGINYGYTF. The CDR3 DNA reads TGTGCCAGCAGGACCCCAGGAATCAACTATGGCTACACCTTC.

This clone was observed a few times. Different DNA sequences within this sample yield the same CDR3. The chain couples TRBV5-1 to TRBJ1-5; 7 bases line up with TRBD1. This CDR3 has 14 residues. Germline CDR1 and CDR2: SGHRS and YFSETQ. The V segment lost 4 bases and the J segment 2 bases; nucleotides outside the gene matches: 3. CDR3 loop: CASSLGTGNQPQHF. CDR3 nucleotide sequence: TGCGCCAGCAGCCTAGGGACAGGCAATCAGCCCCAGCATTTT.

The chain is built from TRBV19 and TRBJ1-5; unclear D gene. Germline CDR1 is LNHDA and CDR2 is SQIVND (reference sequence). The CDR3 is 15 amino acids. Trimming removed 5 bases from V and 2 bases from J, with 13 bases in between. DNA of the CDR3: TGTGCCAGTAGTGCTAACATGATACGCAATCAGCCCCAGCATTTT. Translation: CASSANMIRNQPQHF.

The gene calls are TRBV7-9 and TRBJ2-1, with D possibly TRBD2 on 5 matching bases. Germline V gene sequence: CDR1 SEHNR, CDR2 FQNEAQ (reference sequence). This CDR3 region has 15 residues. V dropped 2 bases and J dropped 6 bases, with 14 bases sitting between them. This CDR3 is CASSLQLGRSNEQFF. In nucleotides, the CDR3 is TGTGCCAGCAGCTTACAACTAGGGCGGAGCAATGAGCAGTTCTTC.

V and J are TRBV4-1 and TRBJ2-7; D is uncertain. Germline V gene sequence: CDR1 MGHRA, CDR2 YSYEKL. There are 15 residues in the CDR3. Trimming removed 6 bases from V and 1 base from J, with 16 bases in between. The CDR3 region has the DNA TGCGCCAGCAGTCCGGGCCCCCTGGGGTCCTACGAGCAGTACTTC. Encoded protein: CASSPGPLGSYEQYF.

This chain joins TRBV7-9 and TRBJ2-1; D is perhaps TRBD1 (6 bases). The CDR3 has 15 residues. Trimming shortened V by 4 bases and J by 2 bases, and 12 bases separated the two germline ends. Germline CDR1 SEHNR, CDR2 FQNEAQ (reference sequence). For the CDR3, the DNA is TGTGCCAGCAGCTGGGGGCAGGGCCCCTACAATGAGCAGTTCTTC. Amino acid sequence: CASSWGQGPYNEQFF.

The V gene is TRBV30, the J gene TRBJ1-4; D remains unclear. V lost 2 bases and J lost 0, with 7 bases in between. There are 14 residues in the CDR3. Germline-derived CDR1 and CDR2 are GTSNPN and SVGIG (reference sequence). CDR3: CAWSSLSTNEKLFF. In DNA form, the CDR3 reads TGTGCCTGGAGTTCCCTTTCAACTAATGAAAAACTGTTTTTT.

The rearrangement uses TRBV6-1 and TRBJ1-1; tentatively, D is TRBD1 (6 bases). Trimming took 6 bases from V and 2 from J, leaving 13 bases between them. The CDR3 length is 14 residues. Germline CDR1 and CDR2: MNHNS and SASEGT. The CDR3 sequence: CASSLGQINTEAFF. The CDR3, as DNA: TGTGCCAGCAGCTTAGGACAGATAAACACTGAAGCTTTCTTT.

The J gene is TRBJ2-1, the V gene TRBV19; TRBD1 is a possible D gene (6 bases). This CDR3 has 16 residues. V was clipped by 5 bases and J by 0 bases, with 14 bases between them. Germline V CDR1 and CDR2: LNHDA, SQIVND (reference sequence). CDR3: CASSATGRSSYNEQFF. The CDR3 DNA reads TGTGCCAGTAGTGCGACAGGACGGAGCTCCTACAATGAGCAGTTCTTC.

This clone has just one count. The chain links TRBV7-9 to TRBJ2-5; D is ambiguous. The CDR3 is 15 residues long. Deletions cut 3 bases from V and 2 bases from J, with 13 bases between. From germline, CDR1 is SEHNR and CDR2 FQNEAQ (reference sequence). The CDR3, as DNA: TGTGCCAGCAGCTTCCGCCGAGCCGAGCAAGAGACCCAGTACTTC. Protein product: CASSFRRAEQETQYF.

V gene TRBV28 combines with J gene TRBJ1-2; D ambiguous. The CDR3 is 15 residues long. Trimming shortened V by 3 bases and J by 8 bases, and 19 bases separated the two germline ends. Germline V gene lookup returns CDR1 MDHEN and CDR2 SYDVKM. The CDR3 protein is CASSLRDQSQGGYTF. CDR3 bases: TGTGCCAGCAGTTTGCGCGACCAATCACAAGGAGGCTACACCTTC.

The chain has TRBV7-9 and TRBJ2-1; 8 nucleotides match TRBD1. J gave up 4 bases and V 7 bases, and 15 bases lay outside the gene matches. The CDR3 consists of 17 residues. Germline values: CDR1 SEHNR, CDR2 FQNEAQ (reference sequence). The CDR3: CASTQGVGTGNYNEQFF. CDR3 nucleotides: TGTGCCAGCACTCAAGGCGTAGGGACAGGAAATTACAATGAGCAGTTCTTC.

The CDR3 nucleotides read TGTGCCACCAGCAGAGATCGGGGGACAGGAGCTAACTATGGCTACACCTTC. This encodes CATSRDRGTGANYGYTF. This sequence joins TRBV15 and TRBJ1-2, with 8 bases matching TRBD1. The germline CDR1 and CDR2 sequences are LNHNV and YYDKDF (reference sequence). The CDR3 runs 17 residues. Trimming took 0 bases from V and 0 from J; bases not matched to a gene: 6. The full variable domain, completed using reference TRBV15 and TRBJ1-2, is DAMVIQNPRYQVTQFGKPVTLSCSQTLNHNVMYWYQQKSSQAPKLLFHYYDKDFNNEADTPDNFQSRRPNTSFCFLDIRSPGLGDTAMYLCATSRDRGTGANYGYTFGSGTRLTVV.

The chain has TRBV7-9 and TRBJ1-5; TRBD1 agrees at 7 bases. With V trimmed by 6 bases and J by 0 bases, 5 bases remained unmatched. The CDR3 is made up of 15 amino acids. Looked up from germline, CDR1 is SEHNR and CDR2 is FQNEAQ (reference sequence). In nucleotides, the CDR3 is TGTGCCAGCAGTACAGGGGAGGGTAGCAATCAGCCCCAGCATTTT. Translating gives CASSTGEGSNQPQHF.

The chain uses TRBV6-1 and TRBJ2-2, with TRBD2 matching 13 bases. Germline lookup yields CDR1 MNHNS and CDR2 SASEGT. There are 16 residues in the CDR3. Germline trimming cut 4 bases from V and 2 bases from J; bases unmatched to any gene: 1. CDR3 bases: TGTGCCAGCAGTGCGGGACTAGCGGGAAACACCGGGGAGCTGTTTTTT. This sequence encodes CASSAGLAGNTGELFF.

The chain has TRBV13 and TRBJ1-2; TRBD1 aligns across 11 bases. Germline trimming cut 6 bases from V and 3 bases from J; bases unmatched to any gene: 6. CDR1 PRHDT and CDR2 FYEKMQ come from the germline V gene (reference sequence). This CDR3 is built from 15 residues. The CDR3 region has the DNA TGTGCCAGCAGGGGGACAGGGGGTTTTGACTATGGCTACACCTTC. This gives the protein CASRGTGGFDYGYTF.

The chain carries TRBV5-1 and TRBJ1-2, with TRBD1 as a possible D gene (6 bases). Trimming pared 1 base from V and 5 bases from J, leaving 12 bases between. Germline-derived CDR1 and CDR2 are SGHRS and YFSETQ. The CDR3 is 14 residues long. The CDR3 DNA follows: TGCGCCAGCAGCTTGAGTCGGACAGAGTATGGCTACACCTTC. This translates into CASSLSRTEYGYTF.

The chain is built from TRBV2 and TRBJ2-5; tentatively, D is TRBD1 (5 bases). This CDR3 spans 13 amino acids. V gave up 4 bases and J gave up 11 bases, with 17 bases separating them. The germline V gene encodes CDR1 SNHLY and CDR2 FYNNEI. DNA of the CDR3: TGTGCCAGCAGTGTTTGGGGCCTCCCGGAGCAGTACTTC. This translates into CASSVWGLPEQYF.